A single sample is the source of the 5 T cell receptor beta chains below, sequenced in a study of OX40 agonist ivuxolimab in advanced cancers. Clones were sequenced by immunoSEQ multiplex PCR, and TCRdb holds only the in-frame ones, with some missing. The sample yields 65,000 to 90,000 clones, 85% to 90% seen once. The sequencing here drew on CD4+ or CD8+ T cells sorted from blood, taken in a trial of the OX40 agonist ivuxolimab. These receptors were taken from an adult with an advanced solid tumor such as melanoma, head and neck, liver or kidney cancer.

The chain combines TRBV30 with TRBJ1-4; the D is unclear. From germline, CDR1 is GTSNPN and CDR2 SVGIG (reference sequence). The length of the CDR3 is 14 residues. The germline V and J ends were trimmed by 2 bases and 1 base, with 8 bases remaining between them. CDR3 in DNA: TGTGCCTGGAGTCCGGGTGGAACTAATGAAAAACTGTTTTTT. Amino acids: CAWSPGGTNEKLFF.

This clone was seen only a few times. V and J are TRBV4-2 and TRBJ1-6, with D possibly matching TRBD1 (5 bases). The V and J ends lost 1 base and 10 bases respectively, with 14 bases between them. Germline assignment: CDR1 LGHNA and CDR2 YNFKEQ. The CDR3 is made up of 15 amino acids. The CDR3 DNA is TGTGCCAGCAGCCAAGGGGTCCAGGGTGGATCACCCCTCCACTTT. Protein: CASSQGVQGGSPLHF.

The chain is built from TRBV18 and TRBJ2-5; D unclear. The V gene's germline CDR1 is KGHSH and CDR2 LQKENI. This CDR3 is built from 13 residues. Trimming took off 5 bases at V and 0 bases at J, with 7 bases between the two ends. The CDR3 loop reads CASSSGHQETQYF. The CDR3 bases are TGTGCCAGCTCATCCGGCCACCAAGAGACCCAGTACTTC.

This chain links TRBV7-6 with TRBJ2-7; a possible D gene is TRBD2 (5 bases). Germline V gene data show CDR1 as SGHVS and CDR2 as FNYEAQ. With 5 bases removed from V and 5 bases from J, the gap between germline ends came to 16 bases. CDR3 length: 14 amino acids. CDR3 in DNA: TGTGCCAGCAGCACCAGGTCGGGGTCGGACGAGCAGTACTTC. The encoded protein is CASSTRSGSDEQYF.

The CDR3 loop is CASSGAGVPTDTQYF. In nucleotides, the CDR3 is TGCGCCAGCAGCGGGGCGGGGGTCCCCACAGATACGCAGTATTTT. The chain links TRBV5-1 to TRBJ2-3; 7 bases fit TRBD2. V trimming: 4 bases; J trimming: 2 bases; junction bases outside the gene matches: 7. The CDR3 length is 15 residues. CDR1 and CDR2 (germline): SGHRS, YFSETQ.